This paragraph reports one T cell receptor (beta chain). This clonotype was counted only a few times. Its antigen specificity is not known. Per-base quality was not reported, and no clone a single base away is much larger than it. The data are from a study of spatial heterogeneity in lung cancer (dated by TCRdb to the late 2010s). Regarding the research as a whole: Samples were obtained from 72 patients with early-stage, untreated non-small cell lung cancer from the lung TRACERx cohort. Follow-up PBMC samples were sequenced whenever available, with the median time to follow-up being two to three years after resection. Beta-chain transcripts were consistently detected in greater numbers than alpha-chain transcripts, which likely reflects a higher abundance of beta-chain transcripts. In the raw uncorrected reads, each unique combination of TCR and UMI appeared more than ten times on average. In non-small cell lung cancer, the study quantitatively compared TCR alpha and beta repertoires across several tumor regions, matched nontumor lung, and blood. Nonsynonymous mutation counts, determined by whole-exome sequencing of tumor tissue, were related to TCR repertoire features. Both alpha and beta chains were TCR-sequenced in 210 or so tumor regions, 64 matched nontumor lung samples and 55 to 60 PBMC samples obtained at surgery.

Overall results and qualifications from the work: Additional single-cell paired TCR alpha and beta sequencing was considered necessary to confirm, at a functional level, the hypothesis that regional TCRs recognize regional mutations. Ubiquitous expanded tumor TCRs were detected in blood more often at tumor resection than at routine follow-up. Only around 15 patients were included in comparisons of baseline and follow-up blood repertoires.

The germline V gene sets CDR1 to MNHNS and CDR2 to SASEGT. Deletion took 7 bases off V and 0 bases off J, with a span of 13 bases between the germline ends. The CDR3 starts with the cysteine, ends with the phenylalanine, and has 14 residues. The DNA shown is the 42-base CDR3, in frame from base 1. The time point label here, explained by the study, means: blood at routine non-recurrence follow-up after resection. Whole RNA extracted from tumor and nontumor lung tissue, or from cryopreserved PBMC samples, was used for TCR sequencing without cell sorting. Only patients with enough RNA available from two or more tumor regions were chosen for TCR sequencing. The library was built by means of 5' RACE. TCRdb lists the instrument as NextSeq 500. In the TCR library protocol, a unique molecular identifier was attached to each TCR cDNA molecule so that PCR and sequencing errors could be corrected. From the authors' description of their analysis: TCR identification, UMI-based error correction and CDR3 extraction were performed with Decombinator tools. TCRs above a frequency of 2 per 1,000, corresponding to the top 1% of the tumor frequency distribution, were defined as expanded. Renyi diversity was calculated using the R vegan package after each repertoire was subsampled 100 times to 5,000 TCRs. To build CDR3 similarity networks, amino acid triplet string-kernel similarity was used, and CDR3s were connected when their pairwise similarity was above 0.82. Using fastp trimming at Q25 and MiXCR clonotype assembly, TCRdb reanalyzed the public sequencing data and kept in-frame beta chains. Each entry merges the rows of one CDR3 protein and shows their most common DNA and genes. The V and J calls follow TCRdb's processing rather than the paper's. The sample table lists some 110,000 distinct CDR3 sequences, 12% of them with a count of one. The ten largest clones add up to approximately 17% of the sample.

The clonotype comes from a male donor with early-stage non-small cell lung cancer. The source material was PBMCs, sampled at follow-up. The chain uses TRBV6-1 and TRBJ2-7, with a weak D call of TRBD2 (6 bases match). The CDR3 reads CASMGRYPSYEQYF. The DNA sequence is TGTGCCAGCATGGGGAGGTATCCCTCCTACGAGCAGTACTTC.